The 20 T cell receptor beta chains reported below all come from one sample, sequenced in a study of tumor-infiltrating lymphocytes in oesophageal squamous cell carcinoma. TCRdb called the PCR reads again in MiXCR, with one record for every CDR3 protein. Here the sample spans nearly 20,000 distinct CDR3 sequences, 30% to 50% being singletons. Source material: blood. These receptors came from a male donor with esophageal squamous cell carcinoma.

Many counts were recorded for this clonotype. The chain is built from TRBV11-2 and TRBJ2-7; 10 bases fit TRBD2. This CDR3 comprises 13 residues. V shed 5 bases and J 7 bases; nucleotides not matched to a gene: 5. The V gene's germline CDR1 is SGHAT and CDR2 FQNNGV. The CDR3 DNA reads as TGTGCCAGCAGCCGGACTAGCGGCTGGGAGCAGTACTTC. This gives the protein CASSRTSGWEQYF.

The V gene is TRBV10-3, the J gene TRBJ2-4; D is unclear. The J call may be faulty, since TRBJ2-5 better matches the DNA end. Germline V gene lookup returns CDR1 ENHRY and CDR2 SYGVKD. CDR3 length: 13 amino acids. CDR3 sequence: CAIKAPSLGTQYF. The DNA of the CDR3 is TGTGCCATCAAAGCCCCAAGTTTGGGGACCCAGTACTTC.

With respect to this clonotype: A read error is possible here, since a much larger clone lies one base away. This chain joins TRBV7-7 and TRBJ2-5; D is uncertain. Germline V gene sequence: CDR1 SSHAT, CDR2 FNYEAQ (reference sequence). This CDR3 comprises 13 residues. CDR3 coding DNA: TGTGCTAGCAGCTTAGAATCCAACAATGAGCAGTACTTC. The encoded protein is CASSLESNNEQYF.

Concerning this clonotype: The CDR3 ends on some other residue instead of the conserved phenylalanine or tryptophan, so this is likely a read error. The DNA is omitted, as the CDR3 cannot be located on it reliably, and the CDR3 follows TCRdb's listing. The chain employs TRBV7-3 and TRBJ2-6; whether TRBD2, the table's D call, matches the DNA was not checked. The CDR3 has 18 residues if both end residues are counted. Germline V lookup: CDR1 SGHTA, CDR2 FQGTGA. CDR3 region: CASSPEASGGYNEQFFGA.

For this clonotype: The conserved final phenylalanine or tryptophan is absent from the CDR3, which likely points to a read error. No DNA is shown, since the ends of the CDR3 on it are uncertain; the CDR3 is the one TCRdb lists. The J gene is TRBJ2-5, the V gene TRBV6-5; TRBD2 was called by the table and not checked on the DNA. Germline V lookup: CDR1 MNHEY, CDR2 SVGAGI. Counting both end residues, the CDR3 totals 17 amino acids. This CDR3 is CASHIGTSGGNEQFFGS.

The chain is built from TRBV12-3 or TRBV12-4 and TRBJ1-1; no reliable D call. The CDR3 loop spans 13 amino acids. V was pared by 7 bases and J by 1 base, with 10 bases between. DNA for the CDR3: TGTGCCAGCAAGATACGGTGGAACACTGAAGCTTTCTTT. It translates to CASKIRWNTEAFF.

Here the CDR3 DNA reads TGTGCCAGCAGCTTAGTCCAAGGGACTCCCTACAATGAGCAGTTCTTC. Translated, it gives CASSLVQGTPYNEQFF. The chain joins TRBV7-6 to TRBJ2-1; tentatively, D is TRBD2 (6 bases). Germline CDR1 and CDR2: SGHVS and FNYEAQ. The CDR3 consists of 16 residues. V was cut by 1 base and J by 2 bases, with 12 bases left in between.

V and J are TRBV15 and TRBJ1-1; D not certain. The V and J ends lost 0 bases and 1 base respectively, with 9 bases between them. In germline, CDR1 is LNHNV, CDR2 YYDKDF (reference sequence). The CDR3 length is 15 residues. This chain's CDR3 is CATSREESKNTEAFF. As DNA, the CDR3 is TGTGCCACCAGCAGAGAGGAGAGCAAGAACACTGAAGCTTTCTTT.

The CDR3: CASSLGIEAFF. CDR3 sequence (DNA): TGTGCCAGCAGCTTAGGCATTGAAGCTTTCTTT. The gene calls are TRBV7-6 and TRBJ1-1; D is undetermined. CDR1 and CDR2 from the germline V gene are SGHVS and FNYEAQ. Trimming cost V 1 base and J 7 bases, with 4 bases left between them. This CDR3 comprises 11 residues.

This clonotype is classed as medium-sized. The chain carries TRBV7-9 and TRBJ1-6, with 8 nucleotides matching TRBD2. The J call may be wrong; the DNA end is better matched by TRBJ2-7. There are 14 residues in the CDR3. Germline CDR1 SEHNR, CDR2 FQNEAQ (reference sequence). CDR3: CASSTSGGWYEQYF. DNA for the CDR3: TGTGCCAGCAGCACCTCGGGAGGGTGGTACGAGCAGTACTTC.

This clonotype was seen many times. This chain joins TRBV6-1 and TRBJ2-1; 13 positions agree with TRBD2. CDR1 is MNHNS and CDR2 is SASEGT in the germline V gene. The trim removed 5 bases at V and 6 bases at J, leaving 16 bases unmatched. CDR3 length equals 19 residues. The CDR3: CASSYRPLLTSGRSNEQFF. The CDR3 coding sequence is TGTGCCAGCAGTTATAGACCCCTTCTGACTAGCGGGAGGAGCAATGAGCAGTTCTTC.

This clonotype came up many times. The chain joins TRBV5-6 to TRBJ2-7; 7 bases line up with TRBD2. V gave up 2 bases and J gave up 3 bases; unmatched junction bases: 8. The CDR3 has 15 amino acids. CDR1 is SGHDT, CDR2 YYEEEE, per germline. In DNA form, the CDR3 reads TGTGCCAGCAGCTTCGGGCGGGAGACGATCTACGAGCAGTACTTC. This gives the protein CASSFGRETIYEQYF.

The gene calls are TRBV7-8 and TRBJ1-2, with 7 bases fitting TRBD1. CDR1 SGHVS and CDR2 FQNEAQ come from the germline V gene. Trimming at V came to 3 bases and at J to 2 bases, leaving 3 bases not matched to a gene. CDR3 length equals 14 residues. The chain's CDR3 is CASSFKQGNYGYTF. The CDR3 DNA follows: TGTGCCAGCAGCTTCAAACAGGGGAACTATGGCTACACCTTC.

On this clonotype itself: The final CDR3 position lacks the conserved phenylalanine or tryptophan, pointing to a likely read error. No DNA is shown, since the ends of the CDR3 on it are uncertain; the CDR3 is the one TCRdb lists. The CDR3: CASSYSAG. The chain uses TRBV6-6 and TRBJ2-7; the table's D call, TRBD2, has no DNA check behind it. Germline V CDR1 and CDR2: MNHNY, SVGAGI (reference sequence). The length of the CDR3 is 8 amino acids, counting both ends.

The chain joins TRBV3-1 to TRBJ2-5; possibly TRBD2 for D (6 bases). The J call could be wrong; TRBJ2-7 is a better fit for the DNA end. Germline V gene sequence: CDR1 LGHDT, CDR2 YNNKEL (reference sequence). The CDR3 has 14 residues. CDR3 sequence: CASSQEGTGLEQYF. CDR3 in DNA: TGTGCCAGCAGCCAAGAGGGGACTGGCCTCGAGCAGTACTTC.

This clonotype was observed many times. The CDR3 is CASRPGDRGDEKLFF. The CDR3 nucleotides read TGTGCCAGCAGACCCGGCGACAGGGGGGATGAAAAACTGTTTTTT. The genes are TRBV28 and TRBJ1-4; 9 nucleotides match TRBD1. Germline assignment: CDR1 MDHEN and CDR2 SYDVKM. CDR3 length equals 15 residues. V was clipped by 6 bases and J by 6 bases; unmatched bases: 8.

The chain couples TRBV28 to TRBJ2-5; weak D call: TRBD2 (6 bases). The CDR3 runs 14 residues. Germline V gene data show CDR1 as MDHEN and CDR2 as SYDVKM. V gave up 7 bases and J gave up 1 base, with 13 bases separating them. The DNA for the CDR3 is TGTGCCAGCAATCGGCTAGCGTCCCAAGAGACCCAGTACTTC. This encodes CASNRLASQETQYF.

The chain couples TRBV6-6 to TRBJ2-3; 7 bases map to TRBD2. The DNA matches TRBJ2-5 better at its end, which makes the J call doubtful. This CDR3 contains 14 residues. In germline, CDR1 is MNHNY, CDR2 SVGAGI (reference sequence). The CDR3 region is CASSYSPGGETQYF. Here the CDR3 DNA reads TGTGCCAGCAGTTACTCACCCGGGGGGGAGACCCAGTACTTC.

V is TRBV7-2 and J is TRBJ2-3, with D possibly being TRBD2 (7 bases). Germline CDR1 SGHTA, CDR2 FQGNSA. CDR3 length: 17 residues. V lost 6 bases, J lost 1 base, and 20 bases lay in between. The CDR3 DNA sequence: TGTGCCAGCAGTTTAAGCGGGACGGGGGGCGGCACAGATACGCAGTATTTT. This encodes CASSLSGTGGGTDTQYF.

DNA of the CDR3: TGTGCCAGCAGTTACTCGACTAGCGCCTACTCCTACAATGAGCAGTTCTTC. It is translated as CASSYSTSAYSYNEQFF. The genes are TRBV6-6 and TRBJ2-1; 8 nucleotides line up with TRBD2. The length of the CDR3 is 17 residues. Losses at the gene ends were 0 bases for V and 0 bases for J; bases not matched to a gene: 4. CDR1 and CDR2 (germline): MNHNY, SVGAGI (reference sequence).